The source of this TCR beta chain is a study of OX40 agonist ivuxolimab in advanced cancers. Study summary: Ivuxolimab doses were 0.01, 0.1, 0.3, 1.5, 3 or 10 mg/kg every 2 weeks. Partial responses were achieved by three patients, of whom one had hepatocellular carcinoma and two had cutaneous melanoma. The dose-escalation cohort had hepatocellular carcinoma, melanoma, renal cell or head and neck cancer. Study-wide results and caveats: Among the lowest peripheral clonal expansion occurred in 0.1-3.0 mg/kg partial responders.

Trimming cost V 0 bases and J 8 bases, with 11 bases left between them. CDR3 size: 13 residues. CDR1 is SGHKS and CDR2 is YYEKEE in the germline V gene (reference sequence). As to this clone: Antigen: not known.

Only in-frame clones appear in the TCRdb table, and some are missing; sequencing was by immunoSEQ multiplex PCR. The table has roughly 20,000 clones, approximately 87% seen once. This sequence was found in an adult with an advanced solid tumor such as melanoma, head and neck, liver or kidney cancer. Sequenced here: CD4+ or CD8+ T cells sorted from blood, sampled in a trial of the OX40 agonist ivuxolimab. The chain has TRBV5-5 and TRBJ1-1; D call uncertain. The chain's CDR3 is CASSLVTRIEAFF. The CDR3 DNA is TGTGCCAGCAGCTTGGTCACCCGAATCGAAGCTTTCTTT. The full variable domain, in which reference TRBV5-5 and TRBJ1-1 provide the parts outside the CDR3, is DAGVTQSPTHLIKTRGQQVTLRCSPISGHKSVSWYQQVLGQGPQFIFQYYEKEERGRGNFPDRFSARQFPNYSSELNVNALLLGDSALYLCASSLVTRIEAFFGQGTRLTVV.